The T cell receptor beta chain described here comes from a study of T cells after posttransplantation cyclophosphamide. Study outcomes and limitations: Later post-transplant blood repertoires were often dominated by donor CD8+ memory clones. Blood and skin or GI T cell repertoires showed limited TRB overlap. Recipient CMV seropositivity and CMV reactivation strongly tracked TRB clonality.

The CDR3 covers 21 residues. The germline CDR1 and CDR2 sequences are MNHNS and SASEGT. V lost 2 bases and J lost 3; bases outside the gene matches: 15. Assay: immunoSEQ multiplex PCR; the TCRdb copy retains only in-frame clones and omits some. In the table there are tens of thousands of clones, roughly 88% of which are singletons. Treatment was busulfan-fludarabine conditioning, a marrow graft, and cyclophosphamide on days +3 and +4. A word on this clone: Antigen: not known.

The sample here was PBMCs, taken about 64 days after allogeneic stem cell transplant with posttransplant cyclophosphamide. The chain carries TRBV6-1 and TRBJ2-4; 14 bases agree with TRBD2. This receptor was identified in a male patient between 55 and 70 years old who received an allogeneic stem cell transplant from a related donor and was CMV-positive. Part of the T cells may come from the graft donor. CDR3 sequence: CASSELLRLAGGRISKNIQYF. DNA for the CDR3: TGTGCCAGCAGTGAACTCTTAAGACTAGCGGGGGGGCGAATTAGCAAAAACATTCAGTACTTC.